The rows below give T cell receptor beta chains drawn from one sample of a study of regulatory T cells in long-lasting Graves disease. TCRdb re-called the multiplex PCR reads through MiXCR, storing one row per CDR3 protein. The profile shows around 340,000 distinct CDR3 sequences, 20% of them singletons. The sample here was peripheral blood mononuclear cells (PBMCs), taken when the disease was refractory, from a patient treated with antithyroid drugs. The receptors were sampled from a female donor with Graves disease. Both conserved end residues are trimmed from each CDR3. The D gene is left open where the match is weak. The size entry is marked missing in some rows and otherwise reads once, few, many or a size class.

TRBD1 TRBJ2-6 TRBV28 many ASSSTGGAGANVLT
- TRBJ1-2 TRBV12-3/TRBV12-4 many ASSFPNFIGYT
TRBD2 TRBJ2-7 TRBV4-3 - ASSRLRGESYEQY
- TRBJ1-2 TRBV6-2/TRBV6-3 once ASSQGNCGYT
TRBD1 TRBJ2-5 TRBV7-7 many ASSATGGRETQY
- TRBJ2-7 TRBV28 many ASRLGTGPSYEEQY
- TRBJ1-1 TRBV6-2/TRBV6-3 many ASSLLTANTEAF
- TRBJ1-1 TRBV12-3/TRBV12-4 many ASSLNQGAF
- TRBJ2-7 TRBV20-1 many SAYGGPVSYEQY
TRBD2 TRBJ2-7 TRBV12-3/TRBV12-4 - ASSSGTSDKSAYEQY
- TRBJ1-5 TRBV24-1 - ATSFSPGGGPIRPQH
TRBD1 TRBJ2-7 TRBV7-9 - ASSSTGQGSYEQY
TRBD1 TRBJ1-1 TRBV6-9 - ASSYTGQEAF
- TRBJ2-5 TRBV29-1 many SVVETGGTQY
TRBD2 TRBJ2-4 TRBV7-9 few ASSLGLAGTPNIQY
TRBD1 TRBJ1-5 TRBV12-3/TRBV12-4 many ASSLGAGRGGLNQPQH
- TRBJ1-2 TRBV28 many ASSFGEMGYGYT
- TRBJ2-7 TRBV12-5 many ASGLGTGGEQY
TRBD2 TRBJ2-4 TRBV2 many ASSVAGRGIQY
- TRBJ1-1 TRBV10-1 many ASSESGASTEAF
- TRBJ2-7 TRBV5-8 - ASSPHF
- TRBJ1-2 TRBV20-1 many SATSGDYGYT
- TRBJ2-1 TRBV2 few ASSVTLNPVNSYNEQF
- TRBJ2-7 TRBV3-1 - ASSQDIGRGSYEQY
TRBD2 TRBJ2-2 TRBV3-1 - ASSQALAGVVGELF
- TRBJ2-2 TRBV10-1 - ASSEDDKGSDTGELF
- TRBJ2-5 TRBV3-1 many ASSQDYPSSRETQY
- TRBJ1-5 TRBV3-1 - ASSQDSGSNQPQH
- TRBJ2-7 TRBV5-6 few ASSLAPSSVYEQY
TRBD1 TRBJ1-1 TRBV5-4 few ASSLGKTGGSAEAF
- TRBJ1-2 TRBV6-2/TRBV6-3 many ASSFSRGADYGYT
TRBD1 TRBJ1-5 TRBV5-1 many ASSLDRGRDQPQH
TRBD1 TRBJ1-5 TRBV5-6 many ASSPRGGQGGQPQH
- TRBJ2-7 TRBV5-1 - ASSRGTTTSSYEQY
- TRBJ2-3 TRBV27 many ASSFGSRAGDTQY
TRBD1 TRBJ1-5 TRBV5-1 - ASSLQGDSYQPQH
- TRBJ2-7 TRBV20-1 many SARGGVSSGTASYEQY
- TRBJ1-1 TRBV29-1 many SLQDTEAF
TRBD2 TRBJ2-7 TRBV10-2 many ASSEGLAGLYEQY
TRBD1 TRBJ2-3 TRBV24-1 few ATSDPTGADTQY
- TRBJ2-5 TRBV7-2 many ASSLPNLREETQY
TRBD2 TRBJ2-6 TRBV6-2/TRBV6-3 - ASSYFALAGSGANVLT
- TRBJ1-1 TRBV12-3/TRBV12-4 - ATSLRTVLLEAF